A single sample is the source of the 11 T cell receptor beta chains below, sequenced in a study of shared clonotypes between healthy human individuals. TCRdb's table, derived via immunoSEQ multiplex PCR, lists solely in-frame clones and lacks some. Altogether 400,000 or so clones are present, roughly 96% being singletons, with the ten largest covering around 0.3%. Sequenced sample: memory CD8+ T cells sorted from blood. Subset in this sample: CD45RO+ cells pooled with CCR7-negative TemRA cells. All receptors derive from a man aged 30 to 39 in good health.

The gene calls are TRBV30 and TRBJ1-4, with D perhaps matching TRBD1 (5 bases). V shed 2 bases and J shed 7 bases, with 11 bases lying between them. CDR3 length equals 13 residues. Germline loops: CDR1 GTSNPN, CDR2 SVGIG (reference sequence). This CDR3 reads CAWSTQGVEKLFF. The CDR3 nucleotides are TGTGCCTGGAGTACCCAAGGGGTTGAAAAACTGTTTTTT.

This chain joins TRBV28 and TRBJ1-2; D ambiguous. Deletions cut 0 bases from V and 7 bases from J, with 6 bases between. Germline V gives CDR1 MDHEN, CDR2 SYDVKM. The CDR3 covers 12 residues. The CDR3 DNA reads TGTGCCAGCAGTTTATGGTCGGGTGGCTACACCTTC. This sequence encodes CASSLWSGGYTF.

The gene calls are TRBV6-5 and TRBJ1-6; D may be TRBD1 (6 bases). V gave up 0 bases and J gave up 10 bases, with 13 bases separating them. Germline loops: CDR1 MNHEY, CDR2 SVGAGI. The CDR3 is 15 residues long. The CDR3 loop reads CASSYSKGGNSPLHF. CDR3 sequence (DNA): TGTGCCAGCAGTTACTCGAAGGGGGGAAACTCACCCCTCCACTTT.

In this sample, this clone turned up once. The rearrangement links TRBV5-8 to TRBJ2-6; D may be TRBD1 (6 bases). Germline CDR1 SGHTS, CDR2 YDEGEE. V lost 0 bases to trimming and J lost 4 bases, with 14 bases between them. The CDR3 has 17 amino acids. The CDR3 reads CASSLEQGSSGANVLTF. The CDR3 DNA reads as TGTGCCAGCAGCTTGGAGCAGGGGAGTTCGGGGGCCAACGTCCTGACTTTC.

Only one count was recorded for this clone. This CDR3 reads CASSLTGNTIYF. For the CDR3, the DNA is TGCGCCAGCAGCCTCACTGGAAACACCATATATTTT. This chain links TRBV5-1 with TRBJ1-3, with D unresolved. The CDR3 is made up of 12 amino acids. Germline assignment: CDR1 SGHRS and CDR2 YFSETQ. The V and J ends lost 4 bases and 2 bases respectively, with 4 bases between them. Supplemented by reference TRBV5-1 and TRBJ1-3, the full variable domain reads KAGVTQTPRYLIKTRGQQVTLSCSPISGHRSVSWYQQTPGQGLQFLFEYFSETQRNKGNFPGRFSGRQFSNSRSEMNVSTLELGDSALYLCASSLTGNTIYFGEGSWLTVV.

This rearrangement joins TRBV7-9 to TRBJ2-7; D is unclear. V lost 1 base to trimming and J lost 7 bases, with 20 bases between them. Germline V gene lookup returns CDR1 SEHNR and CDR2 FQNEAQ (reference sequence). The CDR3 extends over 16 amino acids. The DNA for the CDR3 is TGTGCCAGCAGCTTAGTGTCCGGTCTAGTACTGAAGGAGCAGTACTTC. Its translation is CASSLVSGLVLKEQYF. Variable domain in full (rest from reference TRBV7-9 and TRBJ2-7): DTGVSQNPRHKITKRGQNVTFRCDPISEHNRLYWYRQTLGQGPEFLTYFQNEAQLEKSRLLSDRFSAERPKGSFSTLEIQRTEQGDSAMYLCASSLVSGLVLKEQYFGPGTRLTVT.

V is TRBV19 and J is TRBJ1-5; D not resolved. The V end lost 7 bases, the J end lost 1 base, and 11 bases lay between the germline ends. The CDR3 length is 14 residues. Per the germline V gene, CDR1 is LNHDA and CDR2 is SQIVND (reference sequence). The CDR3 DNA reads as TGTGCCAGTATGGAGGGAGGGAGCAATCAGCCCCAGCATTTT. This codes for CASMEGGSNQPQHF.

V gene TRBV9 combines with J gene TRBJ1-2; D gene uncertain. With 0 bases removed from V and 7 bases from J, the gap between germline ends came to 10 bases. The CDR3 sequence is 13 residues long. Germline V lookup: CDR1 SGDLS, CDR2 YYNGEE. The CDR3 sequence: CASSVGGLSGYTF. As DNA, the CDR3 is TGTGCCAGCAGCGTAGGTGGTCTTTCTGGCTACACCTTC. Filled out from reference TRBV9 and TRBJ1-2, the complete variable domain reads DSGVTQTPKHLITATGQRVTLRCSPRSGDLSVYWYQQSLDQGLQFLIQYYNGEERAKGNILERFSAQQFPDLHSELNLSSLELGDSALYFCASSVGGLSGYTFGSGTRLTVV.

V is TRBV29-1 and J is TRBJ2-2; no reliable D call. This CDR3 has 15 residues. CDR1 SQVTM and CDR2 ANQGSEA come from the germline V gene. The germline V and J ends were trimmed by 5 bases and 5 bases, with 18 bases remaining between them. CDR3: CSVTYDAPWTGELFF. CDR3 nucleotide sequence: TGCAGCGTTACCTACGACGCCCCGTGGACCGGGGAGCTGTTTTTT.

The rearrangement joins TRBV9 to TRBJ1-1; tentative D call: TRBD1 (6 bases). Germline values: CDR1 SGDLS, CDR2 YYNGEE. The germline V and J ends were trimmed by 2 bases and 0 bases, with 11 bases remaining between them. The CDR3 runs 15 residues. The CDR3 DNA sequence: TGTGCCAGCAGCGTGTTGGGGGCGATGAACACTGAAGCTTTCTTT. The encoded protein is CASSVLGAMNTEAFF.

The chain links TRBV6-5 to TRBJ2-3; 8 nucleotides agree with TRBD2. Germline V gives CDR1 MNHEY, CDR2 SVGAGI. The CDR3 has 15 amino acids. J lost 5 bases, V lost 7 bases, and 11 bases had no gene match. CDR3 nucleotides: TGTGCCAGCACCCATTCGGGAGGGCCTCAAGATACGCAGTATTTT. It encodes CASTHSGGPQDTQYF.